Presented here are 7 T cell receptor beta chains from one specimen sequenced in a study of control samples from healthy donors and cancer patients. Measured with immunoSEQ multiplex PCR; TCRdb has only the in-frame clones, and not every one. The sample yields around 80,000 clones, about 94% seen once. Sequenced sample: blood. The receptors here all came from a woman in her thirties in good health.

CDR3 nucleotide sequence: TGCGCCAGCAGCACTCGGGGGGATCCCAATTCACCCCTCCACTTT. It translates to CASSTRGDPNSPLHF. The rearrangement joins TRBV5-1 to TRBJ1-6, with D tentatively TRBD1 (5 bases). The germline gives CDR1 SGHRS, CDR2 YFSETQ. CDR3 length equals 15 residues. V was trimmed by 4 bases and J by 7 bases, leaving 15 bases between them.

The chain is built from TRBV11-2 and TRBJ1-1; 8 positions agree with TRBD1. V shed 5 bases, J shed 3 bases, and the junction held 8 bases outside the gene matches. Germline CDR1 reads SGHAT; CDR2 reads FQNNGV. CDR3 size: 15 residues. CDR3 in amino acids: CASSPGQGGDTEAFF. CDR3 bases: TGTGCCAGCAGCCCCGGACAGGGAGGAGACACTGAAGCTTTCTTT.

Written as DNA, the CDR3 is TGTGCCAGCAGCTATACAGGGGGCAATGGCTACACCTTC. It encodes CASSYTGGNGYTF. The chain carries TRBV6-5 and TRBJ1-2; 9 bases are a match to TRBD1. Germline-derived CDR1 and CDR2 are MNHEY and SVGAGI. The CDR3 runs 13 residues. The V segment lost 6 bases and the J segment 6 bases; nucleotides outside the gene matches: 5.

The chain uses TRBV29-1 and TRBJ1-2; 7 bases line up with TRBD1. The CDR3 sequence is 14 residues long. V lost 6 bases to trimming and J lost 7 bases; unmatched junction nucleotides: 14. Germline V lookup: CDR1 SQVTM, CDR2 ANQGSEA. In nucleotides, the CDR3 is TGCAGCGTGTCCCGGGACAGAGGACAGTCTGGCTACACCTTC. Amino acids: CSVSRDRGQSGYTF.

The chain links TRBV7-9 to TRBJ1-3; D remains unclear. Per germline, CDR1 SEHNR and CDR2 FQNEAQ (reference sequence). This CDR3 region has 14 residues. The V end lost 4 bases, the J end lost 1 base, and 8 bases lay between the germline ends. The CDR3 here is CASSSPGSGNTIYF. The DNA for the CDR3 is TGTGCCAGCAGCTCCCCTGGGTCTGGAAACACCATATATTTT.

This rearrangement joins TRBV6-5 to TRBJ1-5, with D tentatively TRBD1 (5 bases). Trimming removed 4 bases from V and 3 bases from J, with 13 bases in between. From germline, CDR1 is MNHEY and CDR2 SVGAGI. There are 15 residues in the CDR3. CDR3 residues: CASSSVGGVNQPQHF. CDR3 DNA: TGTGCCAGCAGTTCCGTGGGGGGGGTCAATCAGCCCCAGCATTTT.

V usage is TRBV7-9 and J usage is TRBJ2-3, with a possible D match to TRBD1 (6 bases). This CDR3 is 14 amino acids long. Per the germline V gene, CDR1 is SEHNR and CDR2 is FQNEAQ (reference sequence). V was trimmed by 6 bases and J by 4 bases, leaving 14 bases between them. In DNA form, the CDR3 reads TGTGCCAGCAGTCACAGGGCATCGGCAGATACGCAGTATTTT. It codes for CASSHRASADTQYF.